The 16 T cell receptor beta chains presented below share a single source sample, sequenced in a study of blood T cell repertoires in COVID-19. Generated by immunoSEQ multiplex PCR, the TCRdb table keeps only in-frame clones and is missing some. Counted here are some 220,000 clones, roughly 85% occurring once; the ten biggest clones make up over 2%. The sample consisted of peripheral blood. The receptors originated from a woman between 65 and 79 years old with COVID-19, enrolled during active disease.

The J gene is TRBJ1-1, the V gene TRBV10-3, with D possibly being TRBD1 (6 bases). V lost 1 base and J lost 3, with 15 bases in between. This CDR3 has 16 amino acids. The germline gives CDR1 ENHRY, CDR2 SYGVKD. As DNA, the CDR3 is TGTGCCATCAGTGAGTTGGGGGCCCGACGGGACACTGAAGCTTTCTTT. This translates into CAISELGARRDTEAFF.

The chain combines TRBV5-4 with TRBJ2-3; TRBD2 matches 15 bases. Looked up from germline, CDR1 is SGHNT and CDR2 is YYREEE (reference sequence). Trimming took 3 bases from V and 1 from J; bases not matched to a gene: 6. There are 18 residues in the CDR3. This chain's CDR3 is CASSSGTSGGRGTDTQYF. The DNA of the CDR3 is TGTGCCAGCAGCTCCGGGACTAGCGGGGGGCGGGGCACAGATACGCAGTATTTT.

V usage is TRBV7-9 and J usage is TRBJ1-5; 9 nucleotides match TRBD1. Germline V gives CDR1 SEHNR, CDR2 FQNEAQ (reference sequence). The CDR3 has 14 residues. V gave up 4 bases and J gave up 5 bases; unmatched junction bases: 3. This chain's CDR3 is CASSSGTGHQPQHF. The CDR3 DNA reads TGTGCCAGCAGCTCAGGGACAGGGCATCAGCCCCAGCATTTT.

The chain carries TRBV21-1 and TRBJ2-1; the table's D call of TRBD2 was not tested on the DNA. TRBV21-1 is reported as a pseudogene. There are 17 residues in the CDR3. In DNA, the CDR3 is TGTGCCAGCAGCAGGGAGAAGGGCGGGGGGCTCTACAATGAGCAGTTCTTC. It encodes CASSREKGGGLYNEQFF.

The V call is TRBV18, the J call TRBJ1-4; D not resolved. Germline V gene sequence: CDR1 KGHSH, CDR2 LQKENI. Trimming pared 3 bases from V and 5 bases from J, leaving 7 bases between. CDR3 size: 13 residues. CDR3 bases: TGTGCCAGCTCACCGGCCGCAAATGAAAAACTGTTTTTT. It specifies CASSPAANEKLFF.

V is TRBV7-6 and J is TRBJ2-1, with 16 bases aligning to TRBD2. The CDR3 spans 20 residues. V gave up 0 bases and J gave up 3 bases; unmatched junction bases: 8. Per the germline V gene, CDR1 is SGHVS and CDR2 is FNYEAQ. The DNA for the CDR3 is TGTGCCAGCAGCTTAGCGCGGGGGACTAGCGGGAGGGCCCTCTACAATGAGCAGTTCTTC. Residues: CASSLARGTSGRALYNEQFF.

CDR3 region: CATSRVAGTSPDTQYF. CDR3 sequence (DNA): TGTGCCACCAGCAGAGTGGCCGGGACTAGCCCGGATACGCAGTATTTT. The V call is TRBV15, the J call TRBJ2-3, with 9 bases identical to TRBD2. Unmatched junction bases numbered 8, after V lost 1 base and J lost 6 bases. Germline assignment: CDR1 LNHNV and CDR2 YYDKDF (reference sequence). This CDR3 spans 16 amino acids.

The chain carries TRBV4-3 and TRBJ1-1, with 7 bases fitting TRBD1. CDR1 and CDR2 (germline): LGHNA, YSLEER. The CDR3 totals 15 residues. After removal of 3 bases from V and 0 bases from J, the junction contained 4 bases not matched to a gene. CDR3 amino acids: CASSQGQYMNTEAFF. The DNA for the CDR3 is TGCGCCAGCAGCCAGGGACAGTACATGAACACTGAAGCTTTCTTT.

The chain couples TRBV3-1 (or the pseudogene TRBV3-2) to TRBJ2-1; D is perhaps TRBD1 (6 bases). Between the trimmed V and J ends, which lost 4 bases and 1 base, there was a span of 14 bases. The CDR3 extends over 16 amino acids. The V gene's germline CDR1 is LGHDT and CDR2 YNNKEL (reference sequence). The CDR3: CASSPGQSISYNEQFF. The DNA for the CDR3 is TGTGCCAGCAGCCCAGGACAGAGTATTTCCTACAATGAGCAGTTCTTC.

The rearrangement joins TRBV6-4 to TRBJ1-5; D unresolved. The CDR3 covers 15 residues. Per germline, CDR1 MRHNA and CDR2 SNTAGT. V was cut by 3 bases and J by 7 bases, with 16 bases left in between. The CDR3 reads CASSEDFLAGQPQHF. CDR3 DNA: TGTGCCAGCAGTGAGGATTTTTTAGCGGGGCAGCCCCAGCATTTT.

The V gene is TRBV29-1, the J gene TRBJ1-2, with D unclear. V was cut by 0 bases and J by 7 bases, with 15 bases left in between. Germline lookup yields CDR1 SQVTM and CDR2 ANQGSEA. The CDR3 has 14 amino acids. CDR3 nucleotides: TGCAGCGTTGAAGATCTTTTGGAGGTTTTTGGCTACACCTTC. This gives the protein CSVEDLLEVFGYTF.

V is TRBV2 and J is TRBJ1-1, with 7 bases that match TRBD1. The CDR3 loop spans 15 amino acids. Looked up from germline, CDR1 is SNHLY and CDR2 is FYNNEI. Trimming removed 6 bases from V and 4 bases from J; junction bases left unmatched: 11. The CDR3 reads CASRAPGQFTTEAFF. The DNA of the CDR3 is TGTGCCAGCAGAGCGCCGGGACAGTTCACCACTGAAGCTTTCTTT.

V gene TRBV9 combines with J gene TRBJ2-7; 8 positions agree with TRBD2. V shed 4 bases and J 5 bases; nucleotides not matched to a gene: 8. This CDR3 is built from 14 residues. Germline loops: CDR1 SGDLS, CDR2 YYNGEE. This chain's CDR3 is CASSPGGEGNEQYF. DNA for the CDR3: TGTGCCAGCAGCCCGGGAGGGGAGGGGAACGAGCAGTACTTC.

J is TRBJ1-1 and V is TRBV6-2 or TRBV6-3, with 7 bases aligning to TRBD1. From germline, CDR1 is MNHEY and CDR2 SVGEGT. The CDR3 contains 14 residues. V dropped 6 bases and J dropped 3; count of bases not matched to a gene: 7. CDR3 in amino acids: CASSLWTGYTEAFF. The DNA for the CDR3 is TGTGCCAGCAGCCTTTGGACAGGCTACACTGAAGCTTTCTTT.

V gene TRBV9 combines with J gene TRBJ1-2; 8 bases align to TRBD1. V trimming: 1 base; J trimming: 4 bases; junction bases outside the gene matches: 6. The CDR3 contains 15 residues. Germline V gene lookup returns CDR1 SGDLS and CDR2 YYNGEE. CDR3 loop: CASSVTGQGGYGYTF. The DNA for the CDR3 is TGTGCCAGCAGCGTAACCGGACAGGGAGGCTATGGCTACACCTTC.

This clone has just one count. The chain uses TRBV11-2 and TRBJ2-1; TRBD2 aligns across 8 bases. Unmatched junction bases numbered 3, after V lost 0 bases and J lost 8 bases. Germline V gene data show CDR1 as SGHAT and CDR2 as FQNNGV. There are 14 residues in the CDR3. CDR3 protein: CASSLDAGGDEQFF. CDR3 nucleotides: TGTGCCAGCAGCTTAGATGCGGGGGGCGATGAGCAGTTCTTC.